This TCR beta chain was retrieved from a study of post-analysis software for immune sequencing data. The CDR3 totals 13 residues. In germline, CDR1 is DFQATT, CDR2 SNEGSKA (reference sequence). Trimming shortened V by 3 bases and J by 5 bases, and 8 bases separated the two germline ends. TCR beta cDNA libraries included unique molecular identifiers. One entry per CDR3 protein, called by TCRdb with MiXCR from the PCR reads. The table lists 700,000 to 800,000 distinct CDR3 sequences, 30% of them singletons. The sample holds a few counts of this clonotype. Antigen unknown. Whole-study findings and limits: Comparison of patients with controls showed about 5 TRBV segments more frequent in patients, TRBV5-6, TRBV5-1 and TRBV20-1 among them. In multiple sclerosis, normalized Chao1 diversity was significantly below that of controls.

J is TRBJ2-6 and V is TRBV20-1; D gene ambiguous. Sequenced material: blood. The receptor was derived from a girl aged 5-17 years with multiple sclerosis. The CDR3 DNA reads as TGCAGTGCTAGTTCTAAGAGGGCCAACGTCCTGACTTTC. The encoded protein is CSASSKRANVLTF.